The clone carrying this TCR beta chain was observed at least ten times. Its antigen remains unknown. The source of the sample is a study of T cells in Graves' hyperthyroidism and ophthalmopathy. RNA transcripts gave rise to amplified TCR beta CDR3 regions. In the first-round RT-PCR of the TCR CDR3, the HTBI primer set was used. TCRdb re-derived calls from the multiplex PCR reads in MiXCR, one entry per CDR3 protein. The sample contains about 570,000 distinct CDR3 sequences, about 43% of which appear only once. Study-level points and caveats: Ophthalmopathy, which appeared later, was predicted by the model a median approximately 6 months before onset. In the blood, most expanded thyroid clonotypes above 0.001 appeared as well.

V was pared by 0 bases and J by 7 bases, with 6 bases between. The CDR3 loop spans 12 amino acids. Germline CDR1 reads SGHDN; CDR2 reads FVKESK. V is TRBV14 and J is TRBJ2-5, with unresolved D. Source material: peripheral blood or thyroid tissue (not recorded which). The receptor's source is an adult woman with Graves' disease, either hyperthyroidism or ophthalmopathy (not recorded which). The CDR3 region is CASSQDWGTQYF. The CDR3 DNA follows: TGTGCCAGCAGCCAAGATTGGGGGACCCAGTACTTC.